The next 26 T cell receptor beta chains were all read from a single sample in a study of T cell changes during pregnancy in multiple sclerosis. Sequencing was performed with immunoSEQ multiplex PCR; in TCRdb, only in-frame clones are kept and a portion is missing. The sample records tens of thousands of clones, roughly 95% being singletons. Here the sequenced sample was peripheral blood, taken in the third trimester of pregnancy. All receptors derive from a female donor in good health, enrolled as a control in a pregnancy study.

The chain is built from TRBV9 and TRBJ2-3; perhaps TRBD2 as D (7 bases). Trimming stripped 4 bases from V and 3 bases from J, with 18 bases between. The CDR3 extends over 16 amino acids. The germline CDR1 and CDR2 sequences are SGDLS and YYNGEE. The CDR3 DNA reads TGTGCCAGCAGCACAACCGGGGGGCAGATAACAGATACGCAGTATTTT. Translated: CASSTTGGQITDTQYF.

The chain combines TRBV5-1 with TRBJ1-4; TRBD1 aligns across 7 bases. The CDR3 contains 14 residues. Germline V gene data show CDR1 as SGHRS and CDR2 as YFSETQ. Trimming at V came to 0 bases and at J to 8 bases, leaving 4 bases not matched to a gene. The CDR3 reads CASSLGQGREKLFF. The CDR3 DNA reads TGCGCCAGCAGCTTGGGACAGGGAAGAGAAAAACTGTTTTTT.

This clone has just a few counts. J is TRBJ2-1 and V is TRBV19; no clear D. V shed 1 base and J shed 0 bases, with 4 bases lying between them. Germline loops: CDR1 LNHDA, CDR2 SQIVND (reference sequence). This CDR3 is built from 14 residues. CDR3 in DNA: TGTGCCAGTAGTATAGTTAACTCCTACAATGAGCAGTTCTTC. Residues: CASSIVNSYNEQFF.

The J gene is TRBJ2-7, the V gene TRBV4-1, with TRBD1 identical over 8 bases. The CDR3 is made up of 15 amino acids. Germline lookup yields CDR1 MGHRA and CDR2 YSYEKL. The trim removed 3 bases at V and 3 bases at J, leaving 7 bases unmatched. This chain's CDR3 is CASSHGQGLDYEQYF. CDR3 nucleotides: TGCGCCAGCAGCCACGGACAGGGTCTAGACTACGAGCAGTACTTC.

The table lists this clone with a few counts. V usage is TRBV19 and J usage is TRBJ2-3; 8 bases fit TRBD1. Germline CDR1 and CDR2: LNHDA and SQIVND (reference sequence). This CDR3 is 13 amino acids long. J gave up 6 bases and V 7 bases, and 6 bases lay outside the gene matches. Here the CDR3 DNA reads TGTGCCAGTAACCAGGGGGCTCGGGATACGCAGTATTTT. It codes for CASNQGARDTQYF.

The chain recombines TRBV25-1 with TRBJ2-7, with 7 bases aligning to TRBD1. Trimming took 5 bases from V and 2 from J; bases not matched to a gene: 3. Germline V gene lookup returns CDR1 MGHDK and CDR2 SYGVNS. The CDR3 loop spans 13 amino acids. CDR3 nucleotide sequence: TGTGCCAGCAGTTTACAGGGGACCTACGAGCAGTACTTC. Translation gives CASSLQGTYEQYF.

This clone is a singleton in its sample. The V and J genes are TRBV15 and TRBJ2-7; tentative D call: TRBD2 (5 bases). The germline CDR1 and CDR2 sequences are LNHNV and YYDKDF (reference sequence). Trimming removed 0 bases from V and 6 bases from J, with 12 bases in between. The CDR3 is 14 amino acids. CDR3 in amino acids: CATSREGFLAEQYF. The DNA for the CDR3 is TGTGCCACCAGCAGAGAGGGGTTCCTAGCCGAGCAGTACTTC.

J is TRBJ1-5 and V is TRBV27; 10 bases are a match to TRBD1. This CDR3 region has 16 residues. Trimming removed 5 bases from V and 3 bases from J; junction bases left unmatched: 7. Looked up from germline, CDR1 is MNHEY and CDR2 is SMNVEV (reference sequence). The CDR3 region has the DNA TGTGCCAGCAGTGCTCTCGGGACAGGGGCCAATCAGCCCCAGCATTTT. Its protein product is CASSALGTGANQPQHF.

The chain couples TRBV2 to TRBJ2-3; TRBD2 is a possible D gene (6 bases). V was shortened by 6 bases and J by 1 base, with 17 bases between the two germline ends. The germline CDR1 and CDR2 sequences are SNHLY and FYNNEI. This CDR3 has 16 residues. CDR3 amino acids: CASRPSRASGTDTQYF. DNA of the CDR3: TGTGCCAGCAGACCAAGTCGGGCTAGCGGCACAGATACGCAGTATTTT.

The chain uses TRBV5-1 and TRBJ2-5; tentatively, D is TRBD2 (7 bases). The length of the CDR3 is 14 residues. Germline CDR1 and CDR2: SGHRS and YFSETQ. V lost 7 bases to trimming and J lost 5 bases, with 18 bases between them. CDR3: CASGGGGARETQYF. The CDR3 nucleotides are TGCGCCAGCGGAGGGGGGGGCGCGAGGGAGACCCAGTACTTC.

The chain employs TRBV5-4 and TRBJ1-2; D is undetermined. Trimming cost V 4 bases and J 4 bases, with 20 bases left between them. Germline loops: CDR1 SGHNT, CDR2 YYREEE (reference sequence). The CDR3 totals 16 residues. CDR3 in amino acids: CASSPRGRVLIYGYTF. In nucleotides, the CDR3 is TGTGCCAGCAGCCCCAGAGGCCGGGTGTTGATCTATGGCTACACCTTC.

The rearrangement uses TRBV30 and TRBJ2-7; D perhaps matches TRBD1 (6 bases). The CDR3 is 11 amino acids. The V end was cut by 1 base, the J end by 5 bases, with 6 bases between. Germline assignment: CDR1 GTSNPN and CDR2 SVGIG (reference sequence). CDR3 coding DNA: TGTGCCTGGAGTGGACAGGACGAGCAGTACTTC. Translation: CAWSGQDEQYF.

The chain has TRBV30 and TRBJ2-7; tentatively, D is TRBD1 (7 bases). V lost 1 base to trimming and J lost 0 bases, with 16 bases between them. The CDR3 is 16 amino acids. CDR1 and CDR2 (germline): GTSNPN, SVGIG (reference sequence). The chain's CDR3 is CAWSGGDSPGSYEQYF. The CDR3 DNA follows: TGTGCCTGGAGTGGGGGGGACAGTCCTGGCTCCTACGAGCAGTACTTC. The variable domain in full, with the rest retrieved from reference TRBV30 and TRBJ2-7, is SQTIHQWPATLVQPVGSPLSLECTVEGTSNPNLYWYRQAAGRGLQLLFYSVGIGQISSEVPQNLSASRPQDRQFILSSKKLLLSDSGFYLCAWSGGDSPGSYEQYFGPGTRLTVT.

This chain uses TRBV4-2 with TRBJ2-3; tentatively, D is TRBD1 (6 bases). Germline-derived CDR1 and CDR2 are LGHNA and YNFKEQ. This CDR3 region has 15 residues. V dropped 0 bases and J dropped 4 bases, with 11 bases sitting between them. The CDR3 loop is CASSQELSGADTQYF. The CDR3 DNA reads TGTGCCAGCAGCCAAGAACTCTCAGGGGCAGATACGCAGTATTTT.

The genes are TRBV5-8 and TRBJ2-7; perhaps TRBD1 as D (5 bases). CDR1 and CDR2 from the germline V gene are SGHTS and YDEGEE. Deletions cut 1 base from V and 5 bases from J, with 7 bases between. The CDR3 spans 12 residues. CDR3 DNA: TGTGCCAGCAGCTTGTCAGGGAACGAGCAGTACTTC. Amino acids: CASSLSGNEQYF.

This clone has just one count. The V call is TRBV19, the J call TRBJ1-5; TRBD1 is a possible D gene (6 bases). The V gene lost 4 bases and the J gene lost 4 bases, with 14 bases spanning the gap. The CDR3 extends over 15 amino acids. Germline lookup yields CDR1 LNHDA and CDR2 SQIVND (reference sequence). The CDR3 here is CASSRSRDTNQPQHF. The CDR3 bases are TGTGCCAGTAGTAGAAGCCGGGACACTAATCAGCCCCAGCATTTT. Using reference TRBV19 and TRBJ1-5 for the parts outside the CDR3, the full variable domain is DGGITQSPKYLFRKEGQNVTLSCEQNLNHDAMYWYRQDPGQGLRLIYYSQIVNDFQKGDIAEGYSVSREKKESFPLTVTSAQKNPTAFYLCASSRSRDTNQPQHFGDGTRLSIL.

This sequence joins TRBV7-2 and TRBJ1-1; D is possibly TRBD1 (6 bases). The CDR3 covers 13 residues. Per the germline V gene, CDR1 is SGHTA and CDR2 is FQGNSA. Trimming pared 5 bases from V and 1 base from J, leaving 8 bases between. This chain's CDR3 is CASSADRNTEAFF. The CDR3 DNA is TGTGCCAGCAGCGCGGACAGGAACACTGAAGCTTTCTTT.

The J gene is TRBJ2-2, the V gene TRBV18, with TRBD1 identical over 7 bases. V lost 6 bases and J lost 3; bases outside the gene matches: 7. The germline V gene encodes CDR1 KGHSH and CDR2 LQKENI. The CDR3 is made up of 15 amino acids. In DNA form, the CDR3 reads TGTGCCAGCTCGCCTGACAGGGTCTACACCGGGGAGCTGTTTTTT. Its translation: CASSPDRVYTGELFF.

CDR3 nucleotide sequence: TGCGCCAGCAGCAAAGGAGGCTCTGGGGCCAACGTCCTGACTTTC. Translation: CASSKGGSGANVLTF. The chain carries TRBV5-1 and TRBJ2-6; TRBD2 is a possible D gene (5 bases). V lost 4 bases to trimming and J lost 0 bases, with 8 bases between them. CDR3 length: 15 residues. The germline V gene has CDR1 SGHRS and CDR2 YFSETQ.

The chain carries TRBV4-2 and TRBJ2-1; tentatively, D is TRBD2 (6 bases). This CDR3 region has 16 residues. The V and J ends lost 0 bases and 4 bases respectively, with 13 bases between them. Germline assignment: CDR1 LGHNA and CDR2 YNFKEQ. The CDR3, as DNA: TGTGCCAGCAGCCAAGATCCGGCTGGGGGGTACAATGAGCAGTTCTTC. Protein sequence: CASSQDPAGGYNEQFF.

The chain uses TRBV2 and TRBJ2-1; TRBD1 agrees at 9 bases. The CDR3 spans 16 residues. V lost 6 bases, J lost 6 bases, and 12 bases stayed unmatched. Germline V gene sequence: CDR1 SNHLY, CDR2 FYNNEI. The CDR3 DNA reads TGTGCCAGCAGAGGTACCGGGACAGGGAGAAGCAATGAGCAGTTCTTC. This encodes CASRGTGTGRSNEQFF.

This sequence joins TRBV28 and TRBJ1-5; D is unclear. Germline CDR1 MDHEN, CDR2 SYDVKM. This CDR3 is built from 12 residues. V was shortened by 8 bases and J by 6 bases, with 11 bases between the two germline ends. DNA for the CDR3: TGTGCCAGCGCTACGCCGGGTCAGCCCCAGCATTTT. Translating gives CASATPGQPQHF.

This chain joins TRBV28 and TRBJ2-7; 7 bases match TRBD2. Germline-derived CDR1 and CDR2 are MDHEN and SYDVKM. With 3 bases clipped from V and 4 bases from J, the junction kept 12 bases outside the gene matches. The CDR3 spans 16 residues. For the CDR3, the DNA is TGTGCCAGCAGTTTCCATTTGGGCGGGAGTAGGTACGAGCAGTACTTC. It codes for CASSFHLGGSRYEQYF.

This clone has only one observation. This rearrangement joins TRBV7-2 to TRBJ2-2, with D perhaps TRBD2 (6 bases). Deletions cut 1 base from V and 7 bases from J, with 13 bases between. Germline CDR1 reads SGHTA; CDR2 reads FQGNSA. The CDR3 totals 15 residues. The CDR3 DNA sequence: TGTGCCAGCAGCTTAGGTCGGACTATCTACGGGGAGCTGTTTTTT. Protein: CASSLGRTIYGELFF. Drawing the rest from reference TRBV7-2 and TRBJ2-2, the complete variable domain is GAGVSQSPSNKVTEKGKDVELRCDPISGHTALYWYRQSLGQGLEFLIYFQGNSAPDKSGLPSDRFSAERTGGSVSTLTIQRTQQEDSAVYLCASSLGRTIYGELFFGEGSRLTVL.

This clone showed up just once. The chain recombines TRBV19 with TRBJ1-4; D is undetermined. The V gene's germline CDR1 is LNHDA and CDR2 SQIVND (reference sequence). Deletions cut 6 bases from V and 7 bases from J, with 15 bases between. This CDR3 is built from 14 residues. The CDR3 DNA reads as TGTGCCAGTAGCGAGGTCCGGAGGTCTGAAAAACTGTTTTTT. Its protein product is CASSEVRRSEKLFF.

This clone came up a few times. V and J are TRBV4-2 and TRBJ2-6; no clear D gene. The CDR3 sequence is 16 residues long. From germline, CDR1 is LGHNA and CDR2 YNFKEQ. Trimming removed 2 bases at V and 0 bases at J, with 8 bases between. This CDR3 is CASSQQDTSGANVLTF. The CDR3 DNA follows: TGTGCCAGCAGCCAACAGGATACCTCTGGGGCCAACGTCCTGACTTTC.